Listed below are T cell receptor beta chains from one sample, sequenced in a study of blood T cell repertoires in COVID-19. TCRdb's table, derived via immunoSEQ multiplex PCR, lists solely in-frame clones and lacks some. The data contain a few hundred thousand clones, roughly 84% of them singletons. The source material was peripheral blood. Receptor source: a woman aged 50 to 60 with acute or convalescent COVID-19. Each CDR3 is given with its conserved first and last residue. A D gene is named only where the DNA matches it firmly. Clone size, where shown, is once, few, many, or a class for clones that have expanded.

CASSTRENEQFF	TGTGCCAGTAGTACCCGAGAGAATGAGCAGTTCTTC	.	TRBV19	TRBJ2-1	.
CASSLFIPGQSSYNEQFF	TGCGCCAGCAGCTTATTCATACCGGGACAGAGCTCCTACAATGAGCAGTTCTTC	few	TRBV5-1	TRBJ2-1	TRBD1
CASSVSSDNSPLHF	TGTGCCAGCAGCGTCAGTTCCGATAATTCACCCCTCCACTTT	few	TRBV9	TRBJ1-6	.
CASSFQGLFNQYF	TGTGCCAGCAGTTTCCAGGGCCTCTTCAACCAGTACTTC	.	TRBV12-3/TRBV12-4	TRBJ2-4	.
CASSPGQDYNSPLHF	TGTGCCAGCAGTCCGGGACAGGACTATAATTCACCCCTCCACTTT	.	TRBV5-7	TRBJ1-6	TRBD1
CASRPTGAAGELFF	TGTGCCAGTAGACCTACAGGGGCGGCCGGGGAGCTGTTTTTT	.	TRBV19	TRBJ2-2	TRBD1
CASSLLRQPQHF	TGTGCCAGCAGTCTTTTGAGACAGCCCCAGCATTTT	.	TRBV28	TRBJ1-5	.
CASSLVLAGAGTQYF	TGTGCCAGCAGCTTAGTACTAGCGGGAGCCGGGACCCAGTACTTC	.	TRBV7-2	TRBJ2-5	TRBD2
CASTLRGRPGGSLIVNTEAFF	TGTGCCAGCACCCTGAGGGGGCGTCCGGGGGGGTCCTTAATAGTGAACACTGAAGCTTTCTTT	many	TRBV7-8	TRBJ1-1	TRBD1
CASSPPFGTGSPYEQYF	TGTGCCAGCAGCCCCCCATTCGGTACAGGCTCCCCATACGAGCAGTACTTC	.	TRBV7-2	TRBJ2-7	.
CASSLSPGGNTEAFF	TGTGCCAGCAGTTTATCCCCAGGGGGGAACACTGAAGCTTTCTTT	.	TRBV27	TRBJ1-1	TRBD1
CASSTSLFDEQFF	TGTGCCAGCAGCACTAGCCTGTTCGATGAGCAGTTCTTC	.	TRBV7-8	TRBJ2-1	.
CASSLGGRGTQYF	TGTGCCAGCAGTTTAGGAGGTCGAGGTACGCAGTATTTT	.	TRBV27	TRBJ2-3	.
CASSPNRSGGGTQYF	TGTGCCAGCTCACCAAACCGGTCCGGCGGAGGGACGCAGTATTTT	.	TRBV18	TRBJ2-3	.
CASSGAGGAVSEQFF	TGTGCCAGCAGTGGAGCGGGGGGGGCGGTCAGCGAGCAGTTCTTC	.	TRBV27	TRBJ2-1	TRBD2
CSVRRDRNTEAFF	TGCAGCGTCCGTAGGGACAGGAACACTGAAGCTTTCTTT	.	TRBV29-1	TRBJ1-1	TRBD1
CASSLSRSGANVLTF	TGTGCCAGCAGTTTATCGAGGTCTGGGGCCAACGTCCTGACTTTC	.	TRBV27	TRBJ2-6	.
CASSWNRGNTEAFF	TGTGCCAGCAGCTGGAACAGGGGGAACACTGAAGCTTTCTTT	.	TRBV5-4	TRBJ1-1	TRBD1
CASSYTTGGAYEQYF	TGTGCCAGCAGTTACACTACAGGGGGGGCCTACGAGCAGTACTTC	.	TRBV6-5	TRBJ2-7	.
CASSLVALSGEQYF	TGTGCCAGCAGCCTCGTTGCCCTCTCAGGCGAGCAGTACTTC	.	TRBV2	TRBJ2-7	.
CASSRSVGQPQHF	TGCGCCAGCAGCCGCTCAGTGGGCCAGCCCCAGCATTTT	.	TRBV4-1	TRBJ1-5	.
CASSEFQTGGEKLFF	TGTGCCAGCAGTGAATTTCAGACGGGGGGGGAAAAACTGTTTTTT	.	TRBV2	TRBJ1-4	.
CASRLRQGQETQYF	TGTGCCAGCAGGCTGCGACAGGGACAAGAGACCCAGTACTTC	.	TRBV6-6	TRBJ2-5	TRBD1
CASSLDGAGGYNEQFF	TGCGCCAGCAGCTTGGACGGGGCAGGGGGCTACAATGAGCAGTTCTTC	.	TRBV5-1	TRBJ2-1	TRBD1
CASADSRNEKLFF	TGTGCCAGTGCGGACAGCCGGAATGAAAAACTGTTTTTT	.	TRBV19	TRBJ1-4	.